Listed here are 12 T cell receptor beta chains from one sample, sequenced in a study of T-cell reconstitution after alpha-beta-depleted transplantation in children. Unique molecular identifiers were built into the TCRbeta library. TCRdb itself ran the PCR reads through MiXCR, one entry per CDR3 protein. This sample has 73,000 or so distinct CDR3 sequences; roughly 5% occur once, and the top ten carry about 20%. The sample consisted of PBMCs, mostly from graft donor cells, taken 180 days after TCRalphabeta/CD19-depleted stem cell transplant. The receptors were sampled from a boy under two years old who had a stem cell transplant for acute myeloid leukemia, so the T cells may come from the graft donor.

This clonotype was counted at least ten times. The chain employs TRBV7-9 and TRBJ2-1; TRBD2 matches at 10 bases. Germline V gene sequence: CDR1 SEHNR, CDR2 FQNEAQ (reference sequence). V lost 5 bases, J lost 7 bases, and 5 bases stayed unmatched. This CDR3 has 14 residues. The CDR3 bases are TGTGCCAGCAGCCTTAGCGGGGGGCGGAATGAGCAGTTCTTC. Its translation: CASSLSGGRNEQFF.

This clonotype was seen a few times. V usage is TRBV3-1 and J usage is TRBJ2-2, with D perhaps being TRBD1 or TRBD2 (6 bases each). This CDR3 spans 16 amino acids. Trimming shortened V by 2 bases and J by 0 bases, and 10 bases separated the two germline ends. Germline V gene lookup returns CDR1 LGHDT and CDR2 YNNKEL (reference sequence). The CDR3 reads CASSQSRGANTGELFF. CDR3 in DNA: TGTGCCAGCAGCCAATCGAGGGGGGCGAACACCGGGGAGCTGTTTTTT. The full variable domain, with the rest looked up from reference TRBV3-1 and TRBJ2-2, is DTAVSQTPKYLVTQMGNDKSIKCEQNLGHDTMYWYKQDSKKFLKIMFSYNNKELIINETVPNRFSPKSPDKAHLNLHINSLELGDSAVYFCASSQSRGANTGELFFGEGSRLTVL.

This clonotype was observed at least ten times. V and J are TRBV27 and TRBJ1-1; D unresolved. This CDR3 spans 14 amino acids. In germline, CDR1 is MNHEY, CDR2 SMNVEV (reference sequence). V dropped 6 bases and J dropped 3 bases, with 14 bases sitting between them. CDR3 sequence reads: CASSRGSVDTEAFF. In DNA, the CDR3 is TGTGCCAGCAGCCGAGGGTCGGTGGACACTGAAGCTTTCTTT.

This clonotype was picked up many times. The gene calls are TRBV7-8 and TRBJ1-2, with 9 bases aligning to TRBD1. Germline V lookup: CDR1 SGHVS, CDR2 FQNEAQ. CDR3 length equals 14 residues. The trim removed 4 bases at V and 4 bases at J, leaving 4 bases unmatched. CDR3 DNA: TGTGCCAGCAGCTGGGACAGGGAAGGCTATGGCTACACCTTC. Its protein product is CASSWDREGYGYTF.

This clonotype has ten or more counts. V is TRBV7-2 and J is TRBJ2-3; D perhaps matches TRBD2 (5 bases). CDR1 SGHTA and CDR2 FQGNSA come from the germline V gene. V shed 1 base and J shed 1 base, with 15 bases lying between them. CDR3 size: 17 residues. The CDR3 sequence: CASSLGPPGGGTDTQYF. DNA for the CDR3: TGTGCCAGCAGCTTAGGCCCTCCCGGAGGAGGCACAGATACGCAGTATTTT.

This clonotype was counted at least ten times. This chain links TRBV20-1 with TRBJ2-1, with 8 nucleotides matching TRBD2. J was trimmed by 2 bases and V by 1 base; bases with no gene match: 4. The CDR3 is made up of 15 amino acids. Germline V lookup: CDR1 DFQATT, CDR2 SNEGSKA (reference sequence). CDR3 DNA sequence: TGCAGTGCTAGAGCCCCGGGACTAGCCTACAATGAGCAGTTCTTC. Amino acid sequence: CSARAPGLAYNEQFF.

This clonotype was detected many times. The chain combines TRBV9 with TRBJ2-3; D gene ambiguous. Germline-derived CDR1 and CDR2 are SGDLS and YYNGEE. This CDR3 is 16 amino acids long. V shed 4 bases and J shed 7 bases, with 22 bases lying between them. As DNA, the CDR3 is TGTGCCAGCAGCCTCCTTCCTCTTTTAGATTCGAATACGCAGTATTTT. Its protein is CASSLLPLLDSNTQYF.

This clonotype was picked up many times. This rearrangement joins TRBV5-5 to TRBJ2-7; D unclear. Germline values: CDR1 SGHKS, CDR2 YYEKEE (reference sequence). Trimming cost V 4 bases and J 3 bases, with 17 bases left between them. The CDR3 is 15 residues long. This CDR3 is CASSRGRDAVYEQYF. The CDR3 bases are TGTGCCAGCAGCCGCGGAAGGGATGCGGTCTACGAGCAGTACTTC.

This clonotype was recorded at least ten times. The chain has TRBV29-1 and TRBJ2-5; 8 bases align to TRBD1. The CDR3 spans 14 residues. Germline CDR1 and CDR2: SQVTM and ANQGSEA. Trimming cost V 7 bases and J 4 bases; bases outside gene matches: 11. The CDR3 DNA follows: TGCAGCGCCATCCTAGACAGGGGTGCAGAGACCCAGTACTTC. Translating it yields CSAILDRGAETQYF.

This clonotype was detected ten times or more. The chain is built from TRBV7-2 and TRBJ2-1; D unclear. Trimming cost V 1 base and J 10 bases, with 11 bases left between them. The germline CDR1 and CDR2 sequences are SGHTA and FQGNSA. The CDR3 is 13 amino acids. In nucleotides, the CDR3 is TGTGCCAGCAGCTTAGGACATGTAATAGAGCAGTTCTTC. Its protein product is CASSLGHVIEQFF.

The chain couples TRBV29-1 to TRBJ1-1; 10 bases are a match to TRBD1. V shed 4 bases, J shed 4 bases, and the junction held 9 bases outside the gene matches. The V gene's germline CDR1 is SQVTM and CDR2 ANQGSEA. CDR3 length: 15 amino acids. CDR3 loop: CSVARTGGGGTEAFF. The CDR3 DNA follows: TGCAGCGTTGCAAGGACAGGGGGAGGAGGCACTGAAGCTTTCTTT. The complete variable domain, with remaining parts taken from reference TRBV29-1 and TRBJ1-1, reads SAVISQKPSRDICQRGTSLTIQCQVDSQVTMMFWYRQQPGQSLTLIATANQGSEATYESGFVIDKFPISRPNLTFSTLTVSNMSPEDSSIYLCSVARTGGGGTEAFFGQGTRLTVV.

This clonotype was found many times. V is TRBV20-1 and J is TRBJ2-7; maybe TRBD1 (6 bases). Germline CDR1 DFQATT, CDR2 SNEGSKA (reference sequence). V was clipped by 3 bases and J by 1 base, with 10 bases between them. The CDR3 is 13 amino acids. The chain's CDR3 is CSASEQGSYEQYV. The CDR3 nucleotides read TGCAGTGCTAGCGAACAGGGTTCCTACGAGCAGTACGTC.